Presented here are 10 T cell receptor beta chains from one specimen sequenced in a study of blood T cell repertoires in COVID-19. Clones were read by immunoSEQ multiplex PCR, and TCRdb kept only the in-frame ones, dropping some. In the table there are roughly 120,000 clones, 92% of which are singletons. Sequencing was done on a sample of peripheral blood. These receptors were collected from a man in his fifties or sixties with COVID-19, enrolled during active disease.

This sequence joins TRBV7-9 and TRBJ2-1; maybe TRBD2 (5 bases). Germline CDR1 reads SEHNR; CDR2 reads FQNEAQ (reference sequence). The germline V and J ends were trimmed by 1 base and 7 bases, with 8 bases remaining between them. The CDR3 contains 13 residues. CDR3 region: CASSLGGPNEQFF. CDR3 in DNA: TGTGCCAGCAGCTTAGGAGGGCCGAATGAGCAGTTCTTC.

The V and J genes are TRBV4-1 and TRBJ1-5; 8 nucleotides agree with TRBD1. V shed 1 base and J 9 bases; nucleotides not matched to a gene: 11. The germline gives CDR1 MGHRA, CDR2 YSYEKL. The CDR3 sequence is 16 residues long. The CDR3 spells CASSQGRQGRGMPQHF. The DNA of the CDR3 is TGCGCCAGCAGCCAAGGACGACAGGGGCGCGGAATGCCCCAGCATTTT.

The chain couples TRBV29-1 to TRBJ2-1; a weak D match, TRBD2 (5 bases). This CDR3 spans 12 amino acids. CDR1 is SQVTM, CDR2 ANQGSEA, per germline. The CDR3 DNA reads TGCTCCACGCGGGTTCCGTACAATGAGCAGTTCTTC. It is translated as CSTRVPYNEQFF.

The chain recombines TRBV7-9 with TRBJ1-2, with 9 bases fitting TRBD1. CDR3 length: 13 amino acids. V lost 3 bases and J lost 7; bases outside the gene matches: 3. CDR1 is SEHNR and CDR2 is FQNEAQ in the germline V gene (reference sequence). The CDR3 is CASSLGQGGGYTF. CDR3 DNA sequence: TGTGCCAGCAGCTTGGGACAGGGAGGTGGCTACACCTTC.

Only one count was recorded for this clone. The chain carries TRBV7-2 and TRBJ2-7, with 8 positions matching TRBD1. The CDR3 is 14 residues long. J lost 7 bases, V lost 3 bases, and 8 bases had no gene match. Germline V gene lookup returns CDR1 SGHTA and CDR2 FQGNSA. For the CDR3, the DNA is TGTGCCAGCAGCTTCCGGGACAGGCTTCGGGAGCAGTACTTC. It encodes CASSFRDRLREQYF. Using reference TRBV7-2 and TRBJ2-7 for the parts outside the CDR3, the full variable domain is GAGVSQSPSNKVTEKGKDVELRCDPISGHTALYWYRQSLGQGLEFLIYFQGNSAPDKSGLPSDRFSAERTGGSVSTLTIQRTQQEDSAVYLCASSFRDRLREQYFGPGTRLTVT.

CDR3 sequence: CASSLGSRYTQYF. DNA of the CDR3: TGTGCCAGCAGCCTGGGCTCAAGGTATACGCAGTATTTT. The rearrangement links TRBV14 to TRBJ2-3; no reliable D call. CDR1 is SGHDN, CDR2 FVKESK, per germline. The CDR3 contains 13 residues. Trimming removed 4 bases from V and 7 bases from J, with 12 bases in between.

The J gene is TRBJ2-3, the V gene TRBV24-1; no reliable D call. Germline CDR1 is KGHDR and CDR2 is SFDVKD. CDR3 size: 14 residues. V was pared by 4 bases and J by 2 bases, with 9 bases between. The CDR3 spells CATSDAVFTDTQYF. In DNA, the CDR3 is TGTGCCACCAGTGACGCGGTGTTCACAGATACGCAGTATTTT.

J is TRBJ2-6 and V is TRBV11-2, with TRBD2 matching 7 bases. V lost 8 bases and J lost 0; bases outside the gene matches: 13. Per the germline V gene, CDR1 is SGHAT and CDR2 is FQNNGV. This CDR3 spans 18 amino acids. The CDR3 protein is CASRLGRGGPSGANVLTF. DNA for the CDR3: TGTGCCAGCCGACTAGGGAGGGGCGGGCCCTCTGGGGCCAACGTCCTGACTTTC.

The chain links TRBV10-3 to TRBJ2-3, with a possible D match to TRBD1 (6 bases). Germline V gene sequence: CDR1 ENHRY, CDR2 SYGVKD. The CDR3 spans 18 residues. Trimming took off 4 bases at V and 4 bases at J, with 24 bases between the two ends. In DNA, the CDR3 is TGTGCCATCAGTGTTAGACAGGCAAACCAGCCCCCCCCAGATACGCAGTATTTT. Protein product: CAISVRQANQPPPDTQYF.

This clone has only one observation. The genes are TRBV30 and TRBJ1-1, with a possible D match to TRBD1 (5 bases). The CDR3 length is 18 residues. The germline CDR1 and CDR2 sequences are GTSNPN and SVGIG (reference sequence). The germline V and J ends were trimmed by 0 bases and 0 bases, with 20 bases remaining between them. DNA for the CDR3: TGTGCCTGGAGTGTTCCCAGGGCGCGAGGACCTCTGAACACTGAAGCTTTCTTT. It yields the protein CAWSVPRARGPLNTEAFF.